This is a list of T cell receptor beta chains from one sample in a study of PD-1 blockade in classical Hodgkin lymphoma. The assay was immunoSEQ multiplex PCR, and TCRdb's table has in-frame clones only and misses some. The table records around 45,000 clones, around 80% of them present only once. The material was peripheral blood mononuclear cells (PBMCs), obtained before the fourth cycle of nivolumab. These TCRs come from a human donor with classical Hodgkin lymphoma. Both conserved end residues are part of each CDR3. Each record gives: V gene, D gene, J gene, CDR3 protein. The D gene is left open where the match is weak.

TRBV6-5	.	TRBJ1-2	CASSTQGGYTF
TRBV11-2	.	TRBJ1-5	CASSLAPDRPQHF
TRBV19	.	TRBJ1-2	CASRALVYGYTF
TRBV4-3	.	TRBJ1-5	CASSQKYSNQPQHF
TRBV21-1	.	TRBJ2-6	CASSHRDRGRSTTLSGANVLTF
TRBV10-3	.	TRBJ1-5	CAIRQGLFQPQHF
TRBV6-5	.	TRBJ1-4	CASSRGGVGNEKLFF
TRBV11-2	.	TRBJ1-6	CASSLGLWYRNSPLHF
TRBV9	TRBD1	TRBJ2-3	CASSPQQGVDTQYF
TRBV7-2	.	TRBJ1-5	CASSLDGQPQHF
TRBV28	.	TRBJ1-6	CASSSPGGGGGSPLHF
TRBV7-7	.	TRBJ2-6	CASSPSSGANVLTF
TRBV6-5	.	TRBJ1-3	CASSTGRNTIYF
TRBV7-2	TRBD1	TRBJ1-1	CASSSYRGMGNTEAFF
TRBV6-6	TRBD1	TRBJ1-1	CASTFGQGLATEAFF
TRBV7-7	.	TRBJ2-2	CASSLEQKSTGELFF
TRBV11-2	TRBD2	TRBJ2-7	CASSYLAGGFWQYF
TRBV5-1	TRBD2	TRBJ2-5	CASSLGTSDETQYF
TRBV5-5	.	TRBJ2-1	CASSGWDNEQFF
TRBV27	.	TRBJ1-6	CASSPILTVTYNSPLHF
TRBV28	TRBD1	TRBJ1-5	CASSLVQGGQPQHF
TRBV4-3	.	TRBJ1-2	CASSQVVSGNNYGYTF
TRBV4-3	.	TRBJ1-2	CASSQVMMTASGYTF
TRBV18	TRBD1	TRBJ1-1	CASSPTGGNMNTEAFF
TRBV7-9	.	TRBJ2-3	CASSRRREVSTDTQYF
TRBV20-1	TRBD1	TRBJ1-2	CSAQGNYGYTF
TRBV7-9	.	TRBJ1-1	CASSSTGNTEAFF
TRBV18	.	TRBJ1-1	CASSPPLALNTEAFF
TRBV5-5	.	TRBJ2-2	CASSQRTSTNTGELFF